Included here is one T cell receptor (beta chain) sequence, with context. Its antigen is still unknown. This specimen comes from a study of vaccination effects on CD4 cells after COVID-19. Data came from immunoSEQ multiplex PCR; TCRdb stores just in-frame clones and leaves some out. The table lists tens of thousands of clones, about three quarters of them singletons. CD4+ T cells specific for antigen were expanded with viral peptide pools by the ViraFEST assay before sequencing. With roughly 9 days of culture completed, CD4+ T cells were isolated. Vaccine recipients lacked prior SARS-CoV-2 infection and had negative nucleocapsid antibodies. In germline, CDR1 is SGHRS, CDR2 YFSETQ. V shed 2 bases and J 8 bases; nucleotides not matched to a gene: 10. This CDR3 region has 15 residues.

This receptor was identified in a human donor who received a COVID-19 vaccine. The specimen was CD4+ T cells from PBMCs cultured with SARS-CoV-2 spike peptides, collected before COVID-19 vaccination. The genes are TRBV5-1 and TRBJ2-1; 7 bases fit TRBD2. The CDR3 protein is CASSLTGTMSDEQFF. CDR3 DNA sequence: TGCGCCAGCAGCTTAACCGGGACTATGAGCGATGAGCAGTTCTTC.